This T cell receptor beta chain appears in the sequencing data of a study of blood T cell repertoires in COVID-19. Turning to the study itself: In each case, the material was cDNA or gDNA derived from T cells, B-cell-depleted T cells, or PBMCs.

Those enrolled, adults aged roughly 18 to 100 years, came from around 24 US areas. Participants were placed into cohorts based on the clinical history they reported. Within 2 weeks before study entry, exposed participants met a COVID-19 case. This table comes from immunoSEQ multiplex PCR, and its TCRdb copy is limited to in-frame clones, with some not included. Of 220,000 or so clones in the sample, just under 90% are singletons; the top ten hold about 0.95%. The CDR3 runs 14 residues. CDR1 is MDHEN and CDR2 is SYDVKM in the germline V gene. The V end was cut by 2 bases, the J end by 3 bases, with 10 bases between.

The specimen was PBMCs or T cells enriched from blood (not recorded which). The chain couples TRBV28 to TRBJ1-2; D ambiguous. The TCR sequence derives from a man aged 50-59 years who had been exposed to COVID-19. The CDR3 DNA follows: TGTGCCAGCAGTTTAGAGGCAGCATACTATGGCTACACCTTC. This sequence encodes CASSLEAAYYGYTF.